The 4 T cell receptor beta chains listed next were all sequenced from one sample in a study of shared clonotypes between healthy human individuals. Using immunoSEQ multiplex PCR, the repertoire was profiled, and TCRdb retains in-frame clones only, with some absent. The data show about 580,000 clones, nearly 98% seen once. Selected positively for CCR7 and CD45RO-negative, naive CD8 cells excluded terminally differentiated effector memory CD45RA+ cells. The material sequenced was naive CD8+ T cells sorted from blood. The receptors stem from a man aged 25-45 years in good health.

V usage is TRBV6-5 and J usage is TRBJ1-1; 10 bases match TRBD1. This CDR3 is 14 amino acids long. V trimming: 7 bases; J trimming: 5 bases; junction bases outside the gene matches: 7. Germline lookup yields CDR1 MNHEY and CDR2 SVGAGI. The CDR3 DNA follows: TGTGCCAGCACACCCGGGACAGGGGTTACTGAAGCTTTCTTT. Residues: CASTPGTGVTEAFF.

This clone showed up just once. The chain links TRBV9 to TRBJ2-1; 12 bases fit TRBD2. Unmatched junction bases numbered 4, after V lost 4 bases and J lost 2 bases. Germline CDR1 and CDR2: SGDLS and YYNGEE. CDR3 length: 16 residues. CDR3 coding DNA: TGTGCCAGCAGCACACGACTAGCGGGAGCCTACAATGAGCAGTTCTTC. Its protein is CASSTRLAGAYNEQFF.

This sequence joins TRBV7-8 and TRBJ2-2, with D possibly matching TRBD1 (5 bases). Looked up from germline, CDR1 is SGHVS and CDR2 is FQNEAQ. Trimming stripped 5 bases from V and 6 bases from J, with 16 bases between. This CDR3 has 15 residues. The chain's CDR3 is CASSPDPGLPGELFF. The CDR3 region has the DNA TGTGCCAGCAGCCCGGACCCAGGGTTACCCGGGGAGCTGTTTTTT.

This rearrangement joins TRBV25-1 to TRBJ1-1, with a weak D call TRBD1 (6 bases). The germline gives CDR1 MGHDK, CDR2 SYGVNS. The V gene lost 1 base and the J gene lost 5 bases, with 17 bases spanning the gap. The CDR3 has 16 residues. The CDR3 nucleotides are TGTGCCAGCAGTGAATTGGTTTCGGGGGCCGGTACTGAAGCTTTCTTT. Protein: CASSELVSGAGTEAFF.